These 29 T cell receptor beta chains were all obtained from the same sample, sequenced in a study of blood T cell repertoires in COVID-19. The table came from immunoSEQ multiplex PCR; TCRdb's copy has only in-frame clones and leaves some out. The table lists around 110,000 clones, approximately 80% of them singletons. Sequenced sample: peripheral blood. The receptors here all came from a woman aged 70-85 years with acute or convalescent COVID-19.

In this sample, this clone turned up a few times. The V call is TRBV2, the J call TRBJ1-4; 8 nucleotides agree with TRBD1. The CDR3 contains 15 residues. V shed 7 bases, J shed 1 base, and the junction held 5 bases outside the gene matches. Germline V gene sequence: CDR1 SNHLY, CDR2 FYNNEI. The CDR3 region is CASTPGQGTNEKLFF. Written as DNA, the CDR3 is TGTGCCAGCACTCCCGGACAGGGAACTAATGAAAAACTGTTTTTT.

The chain carries TRBV19 and TRBJ2-2; D is perhaps TRBD1 (6 bases). Per germline, CDR1 LNHDA and CDR2 SQIVND (reference sequence). Trimming pared 2 bases from V and 4 bases from J, leaving 8 bases between. The CDR3 totals 14 residues. The chain's CDR3 is CASSIQGITGELFF. The CDR3 coding sequence is TGTGCCAGTAGTATACAGGGGATCACCGGGGAGCTGTTTTTT.

The genes are TRBV27 and TRBJ2-5, with 7 bases identical to TRBD1. Germline trimming cut 5 bases from V and 4 bases from J; bases unmatched to any gene: 7. CDR1 and CDR2 (germline): MNHEY, SMNVEV (reference sequence). This CDR3 has 14 residues. CDR3 in DNA: TGTGCCAGCAGTCCATCGAACAGGGGAGAGACCCAGTACTTC. Its translation: CASSPSNRGETQYF.

Comment on this clone: Other DNA sequences in this sample translate to the same CDR3. This chain joins TRBV18 and TRBJ2-7, with D possibly matching TRBD1 (6 bases). The V gene's germline CDR1 is KGHSH and CDR2 LQKENI. V lost 6 bases and J lost 1, with 7 bases in between. The CDR3 sequence is 12 residues long. This CDR3 reads CASSDSSYEQYF. The CDR3 DNA is TGTGCCAGCTCGGACAGTTCCTACGAGCAGTACTTC. The full variable domain, in which reference TRBV18 and TRBJ2-7 provide the parts outside the CDR3, is NAGVMQNPRHLVRRRGQEARLRCSPMKGHSHVYWYRQLPEEGLKFMVYLQKENIIDESGMPKERFSAEFPKEGPSILRIQQVVRGDSAAYFCASSDSSYEQYFGPGTRLTVT.

The V call is TRBV13, the J call TRBJ1-1, with D tentatively TRBD1 (5 bases). The germline gives CDR1 PRHDT, CDR2 FYEKMQ (reference sequence). CDR3 length: 14 amino acids. V was pared by 0 bases and J by 6 bases, with 11 bases between. The CDR3 here is CASSLGVRGAEAFF. The CDR3 DNA is TGTGCCAGCAGCTTAGGAGTGCGGGGGGCTGAAGCTTTCTTT.

CDR3 amino acids: CASSYTSGSKETQYF. Here the CDR3 DNA reads TGTGCCAGCAGTTACACTAGCGGGTCCAAAGAGACCCAGTACTTC. The chain has TRBV6-2 or TRBV6-3 and TRBJ2-5; 9 nucleotides agree with TRBD2. The germline V gene encodes CDR1 MNHEY and CDR2 SVGEGT. The length of the CDR3 is 15 residues. Unmatched junction bases numbered 4, after V lost 2 bases and J lost 3 bases.

This clone was counted once. The CDR3 spells CASSFPGQGNTEAFF. The CDR3 coding sequence is TGTGCCAGCAGTTTTCCGGGACAGGGGAACACTGAAGCTTTCTTT. This chain uses TRBV6-6 with TRBJ1-1, with 9 bases fitting TRBD1. Germline CDR1 is MNHNY and CDR2 is SVGAGI (reference sequence). The trim removed 4 bases at V and 1 base at J, leaving 4 bases unmatched. The CDR3 sequence is 15 residues long.

The chain has TRBV3-1 (or the pseudogene TRBV3-2) and TRBJ2-7, with a possible D match to TRBD1 (6 bases). CDR1 and CDR2 (germline): LGHDT, YNNKEL (reference sequence). The V gene lost 4 bases and the J gene lost 4 bases, with 14 bases spanning the gap. The CDR3 sequence is 14 residues long. The CDR3 sequence is CASSRYGRGYEQYF. Here the CDR3 DNA reads TGTGCCAGCAGCCGGTACGGCAGGGGATACGAGCAGTACTTC.

This chain joins TRBV29-1 and TRBJ2-1, with 8 nucleotides matching TRBD1. The CDR3 is 14 amino acids. In germline, CDR1 is SQVTM, CDR2 ANQGSEA. Losses at the gene ends were 5 bases for V and 3 bases for J; bases not matched to a gene: 6. CDR3 DNA sequence: TGCAGCGTTCGGGGACAGGTCCTCTACAATGAGCAGTTCTTC. Translated: CSVRGQVLYNEQFF.

V usage is TRBV2 and J usage is TRBJ1-1; 8 bases are shared with TRBD1. V shed 5 bases and J 2 bases; nucleotides not matched to a gene: 4. The CDR3 sequence is 14 residues long. Germline CDR1 reads SNHLY; CDR2 reads FYNNEI. This chain's CDR3 is CASSSDRGNTEAFF. CDR3 DNA: TGTGCCAGCAGTTCCGACAGGGGAAACACTGAAGCTTTCTTT.

The gene calls are TRBV11-2 and TRBJ2-3; 8 bases fit TRBD2. Trimming cost V 5 bases and J 2 bases; bases outside gene matches: 9. The CDR3 has 16 amino acids. Per the germline V gene, CDR1 is SGHAT and CDR2 is FQNNGV. The CDR3, as DNA: TGTGCCAGCAGCCCGATCACGGGGGGGGTCACAGATACGCAGTATTTT. Its protein is CASSPITGGVTDTQYF.

The V call is TRBV7-3, the J call TRBJ1-1, with D tentatively TRBD1 (5 bases). Germline V lookup: CDR1 SGHTA, CDR2 FQGTGA. V was clipped by 4 bases and J by 0 bases, with 9 bases between them. There are 14 residues in the CDR3. This CDR3 reads CASSSGQLNTEAFF. The DNA for the CDR3 is TGTGCCAGCAGCTCTGGACAATTGAACACTGAAGCTTTCTTT.

V gene TRBV27 combines with J gene TRBJ1-6, with 7 bases aligning to TRBD1. This CDR3 is built from 18 residues. In germline, CDR1 is MNHEY, CDR2 SMNVEV (reference sequence). Germline trimming cut 4 bases from V and 9 bases from J; bases unmatched to any gene: 18. In DNA form, the CDR3 reads TGTGCCAGCAGTTCACCAACCTCAGGGAATTGGGACAGTTCACCCCTCCACTTT. Encoded protein: CASSSPTSGNWDSSPLHF.

The chain links TRBV9 to TRBJ2-3, with TRBD1 as a possible D gene (6 bases). V was shortened by 6 bases and J by 6 bases, with 23 bases between the two germline ends. The CDR3 covers 16 residues. CDR1 SGDLS and CDR2 YYNGEE come from the germline V gene. CDR3 DNA: TGTGCCAGCATCCCCGGACAGAGTCAATCCACGGATACGCAGTATTTT. Amino acid sequence: CASIPGQSQSTDTQYF. Filled out from reference TRBV9 and TRBJ2-3, the complete variable domain reads DSGVTQTPKHLITATGQRVTLRCSPRSGDLSVYWYQQSLDQGLQFLIQYYNGEERAKGNILERFSAQQFPDLHSELNLSSLELGDSALYFCASIPGQSQSTDTQYFGPGTRLTVL.

The chain employs TRBV10-1 and TRBJ2-7; weak D call: TRBD2 (5 bases). Trimming pared 6 bases from V and 7 bases from J, leaving 16 bases between. This CDR3 spans 13 amino acids. Looked up from germline, CDR1 is WNHNN and CDR2 is SYGVQD (reference sequence). The CDR3 DNA reads as TGCGCCAGCAGCCCAAGGACGGGCGGGGAGCAGTACTTC. Protein sequence: CASSPRTGGEQYF.

This chain uses TRBV19 with TRBJ2-5; D gene unclear. V was cut by 5 bases and J by 2 bases, with 15 bases left in between. CDR1 is LNHDA, CDR2 SQIVND, per germline (reference sequence). This CDR3 has 15 residues. The CDR3 region has the DNA TGTGCCAGTAGTGAAACCACCGAGACTCAAGAGACCCAGTACTTC. Amino acids: CASSETTETQETQYF. Full variable domain (remainder filled in from reference TRBV19 and TRBJ2-5): DGGITQSPKYLFRKEGQNVTLSCEQNLNHDAMYWYRQDPGQGLRLIYYSQIVNDFQKGDIAEGYSVSREKKESFPLTVTSAQKNPTAFYLCASSETTETQETQYFGPGTRLLVL.

This chain uses TRBV6-5 with TRBJ1-2, with TRBD1 matching 7 bases. Germline V gene lookup returns CDR1 MNHEY and CDR2 SVGAGI. The CDR3 spans 14 residues. The J segment lost 8 bases and the V segment lost 4 bases, leaving 10 bases of the junction unmatched. The CDR3 protein is CASSSDRDSGGYTF. The CDR3 nucleotides read TGTGCCAGCAGTTCCGACAGGGATTCGGGAGGCTACACCTTC.

Turning to this clone: The germline gene is not matched at one end of the junction; a read error may be the cause. This sequence joins TRBV7-3 and TRBJ1-6; D unresolved. CDR3 length equals 14 residues. Germline CDR1 is SGHTA and CDR2 is FQGTGA. The CDR3 DNA follows: TGTGCCAGCAGCCTAACAGCTTATAATTCACCCCTCCACTTT. Amino acid sequence: CASSLTAYNSPLHF.

The chain joins TRBV21-1 to TRBJ2-5; TRBD2 is the table's D call and was not checked against the DNA. TRBV21-1 is a recognized pseudogene. CDR3 length equals 15 residues. CDR3 loop: CASIFSQRVGETQYF. Here the CDR3 DNA reads TGTGCCAGCATCTTCTCCCAGCGGGTGGGAGAGACCCAGTACTTC.

There are a few counts of this clone. This chain connects TRBV29-1 to TRBJ1-1; D is unclear. Germline CDR1 and CDR2: SQVTM and ANQGSEA. V dropped 7 bases and J dropped 1 base, with 22 bases sitting between them. The CDR3 length is 16 residues. CDR3: CSGTGGSIAANTEAFF. The CDR3 DNA follows: TGCAGCGGGACGGGAGGGTCCATCGCAGCGAACACTGAAGCTTTCTTT.

This chain connects TRBV5-4 to TRBJ2-1, with 7 bases identical to TRBD2. Germline CDR1 and CDR2: SGHNT and YYREEE (reference sequence). Unmatched junction bases numbered 2, after V lost 1 base and J lost 1 base. The CDR3 contains 15 residues. The CDR3 region has the DNA TGTGCCAGCAGCTTGAAAGCGGGGTCCTACAATGAGCAGTTCTTC. Its translation: CASSLKAGSYNEQFF.

The chain combines TRBV18 with TRBJ1-1; tentatively, D is TRBD1 (6 bases). From germline, CDR1 is KGHSH and CDR2 LQKENI. V lost 3 bases, J lost 4 bases, and 18 bases lay in between. This CDR3 is built from 16 residues. For the CDR3, the DNA is TGTGCCAGCTCACCGAGGCAGGGGTTTTCGTCCACTGAAGCTTTCTTT. Translated: CASSPRQGFSSTEAFF.

This chain joins TRBV16 and TRBJ1-2; possibly TRBD1 for D (6 bases). The CDR3 loop spans 15 amino acids. The germline V and J ends were trimmed by 0 bases and 2 bases, with 10 bases remaining between them. From germline, CDR1 is KGHSY and CDR2 FQNENV. CDR3 sequence (DNA): TGTGCCAGCAGCCAATCCCCCGGACAGAACTATGGCTACACCTTC. As protein: CASSQSPGQNYGYTF. The variable domain in full, completed from reference TRBV16 and TRBJ1-2, reads GEEVAQTPKHLVRGEGQKAKLYCAPIKGHSYVFWYQQVLKNEFKFLISFQNENVFDETGMPKERFSAKCLPNSPCSLEIQATKLEDSAVYFCASSQSPGQNYGYTFGSGTRLTVV.

The V gene is TRBV4-1, the J gene TRBJ2-2, with 7 bases lining up with TRBD1. CDR1 and CDR2 (germline): MGHRA, YSYEKL. This CDR3 region has 14 residues. J lost 8 bases, V lost 8 bases, and 11 bases had no gene match. The CDR3 DNA reads TGCGCCAGCGGGACCCGACAGGGAGAAGGGGAGCTGTTTTTT. This sequence encodes CASGTRQGEGELFF.

CDR3 in DNA: TGTGCCAGCAGTGAACGGACAGGGAACACTGAAGCTTTCTTT. It specifies CASSERTGNTEAFF. This chain links TRBV2 with TRBJ1-1; 7 positions agree with TRBD1. The CDR3 length is 14 residues. CDR1 and CDR2 from the germline V gene are SNHLY and FYNNEI. V gave up 2 bases and J gave up 1 base; unmatched junction bases: 1.

The chain recombines TRBV5-6 with TRBJ1-2, with D unclear. CDR1 SGHDT and CDR2 YYEEEE come from the germline V gene. The CDR3 consists of 13 residues. Trimming removed 5 bases at V and 3 bases at J, with 11 bases between. The CDR3 spells CASRRRNYYGYTF. DNA of the CDR3: TGTGCCAGCAGGAGAAGAAATTACTATGGCTACACCTTC. The variable domain in full, with the rest retrieved from reference TRBV5-6 and TRBJ1-2, is DAGVTQSPTHLIKTRGQQVTLRCSPKSGHDTVSWYQQALGQGPQFIFQYYEEEERQRGNFPDRFSGHQFPNYSSELNVNALLLGDSALYLCASRRRNYYGYTFGSGTRLTVV.

The genes are TRBV6-4 and TRBJ1-1; D is ambiguous. CDR3 length equals 13 residues. Per the germline V gene, CDR1 is MRHNA and CDR2 is SNTAGT. Trimming stripped 4 bases from V and 2 bases from J, with 8 bases between. CDR3 nucleotides: TGTGCCAGCAGTGTAGAATTCAACACTGAAGCTTTCTTT. The encoded protein is CASSVEFNTEAFF.

J is TRBJ2-5 and V is TRBV10-3; no clear D. There are 12 residues in the CDR3. Germline V gene sequence: CDR1 ENHRY, CDR2 SYGVKD. With 8 bases removed from V and 2 bases from J, the gap between germline ends came to 9 bases. In nucleotides, the CDR3 is TGTGCCATCGCTGCGGTACAAGAGACCCAGTACTTC. It specifies CAIAAVQETQYF.

The chain carries TRBV25-1 and TRBJ1-2; a weak D match, TRBD1 (5 bases). The ends were cut back, 3 bases at V and 8 bases at J, with 19 bases in the middle. Germline CDR1 is MGHDK and CDR2 is SYGVNS. The CDR3 loop spans 15 amino acids. DNA of the CDR3: TGTGCCAGCAGTGAGGACCGTAGGGGCATGGGGGGCTACACCTTC. The encoded protein is CASSEDRRGMGGYTF.